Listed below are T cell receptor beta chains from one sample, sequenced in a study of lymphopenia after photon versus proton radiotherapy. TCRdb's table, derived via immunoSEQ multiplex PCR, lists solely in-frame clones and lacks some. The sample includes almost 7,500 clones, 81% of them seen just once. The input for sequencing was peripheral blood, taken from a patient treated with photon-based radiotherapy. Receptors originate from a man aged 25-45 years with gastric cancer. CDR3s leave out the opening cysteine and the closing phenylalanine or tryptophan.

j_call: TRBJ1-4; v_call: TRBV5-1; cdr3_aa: ASVPQPPFATNEKLF
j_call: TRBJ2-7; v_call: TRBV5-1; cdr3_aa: ASMGLAGVEQY
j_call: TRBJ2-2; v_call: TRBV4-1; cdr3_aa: ASSQDSGGYLNTGELF
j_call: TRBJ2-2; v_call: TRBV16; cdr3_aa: ASSPDPTGELF
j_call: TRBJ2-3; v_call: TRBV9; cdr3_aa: ASSVRPDPDTQY
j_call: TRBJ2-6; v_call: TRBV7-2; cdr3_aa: ASSPEWDSGANVLT
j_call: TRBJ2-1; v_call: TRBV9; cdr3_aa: ASSVDSNEQF
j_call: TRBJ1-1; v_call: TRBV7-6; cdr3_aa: ASSLDRVEAF
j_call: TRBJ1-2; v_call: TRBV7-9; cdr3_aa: ASSFSGDGYT
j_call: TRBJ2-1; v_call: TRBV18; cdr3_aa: ASRPSGDNEQF
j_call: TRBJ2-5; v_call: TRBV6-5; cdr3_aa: ASSRTSRETQY